A selection of T cell receptor beta chains follows, all from one sample in a study of control samples from healthy donors and cancer patients. Data came from immunoSEQ multiplex PCR; TCRdb stores just in-frame clones and leaves some out. In the table there are about 51,000 clones, 75% to 85% of which are singletons. Input material: blood. The receptor set was obtained from a man between 65 and 80 years old in good health. The CDR3 runs from the conserved cysteine through the conserved F or W. A D gene is named only where the DNA matches it firmly. The size of a clone is reported for some rows only, either as once, few or many, or as a class for expanded clones.

TRBD1 | TRBJ1-5 | TRBV28 | NA | TGTGCCAGCAGTTTATCGGGACAGCTTTGGAATCAGCCCCAGCATTTT | CASSLSGQLWNQPQHF
TRBD1 | TRBJ2-5 | TRBV27 | NA | TGTGCCAGCAGCCGCCGGACAGGGGCCCAAGAGACCCAGTACTTC | CASSRRTGAQETQYF
NA | TRBJ1-4 | TRBV3-1/TRBV3-2 | NA | TGTGCCAGCAGCACCCAGGGGCGCAATGAAAAACTGTTTTTT | CASSTQGRNEKLFF
TRBD2 | TRBJ2-3 | TRBV29-1 | NA | TGCAGCATATCTAGCGGGGGCACAGATACGCAGTATTTT | CSISSGGTDTQYF
TRBD1 | TRBJ2-4 | TRBV29-1 | few | TGCAGCGTGGGGACCGACAGGGGCCATCAGTACTTC | CSVGTDRGHQYF
TRBD1 | TRBJ1-5 | TRBV19 | NA | TGTGCCAGTACGCGAGCAGGGGGCAGACGACAGCCCCAGCATTTT | CASTRAGGRRQPQHF
TRBD2 | TRBJ2-7 | TRBV5-1 | NA | TGCGCCAGCAGCTTGACTAGCGGGATAGGCGAGCAGTACTTC | CASSLTSGIGEQYF
NA | TRBJ1-5 | TRBV28 | NA | TGTGCCAGCAGCTGGGGCGGCAATCAGCCCCAGCATTTT | CASSWGGNQPQHF
TRBD2 | TRBJ2-4 | TRBV28 | NA | TGTGCCAGCTCTCTTGGGTCGGGGGGATGGGCCAAAAACATTCAGTACTTC | CASSLGSGGWAKNIQYF
NA | TRBJ2-1 | TRBV4-1 | few | TGCGCCAGCAGCCAGGAATCCCTCCTAGCATACAATGAGCAGTTCTTC | CASSQESLLAYNEQFF
NA | TRBJ1-3 | TRBV28 | NA | TGTGCCAGCAGTCCTCTGGCAGGTCTTTCTGGAAACACCATATATTTT | CASSPLAGLSGNTIYF
TRBD1 | TRBJ2-7 | TRBV11-3 | NA | TGTGCCAGCAGCTCCCACAGGGGCGAAACCTACGAGCAGTACTTC | CASSSHRGETYEQYF
NA | TRBJ2-7 | TRBV24-1 | NA | TGTGCCACCAGTGATTCTAGGTACGAGCAGTACTTC | CATSDSRYEQYF
TRBD1 | TRBJ1-5 | TRBV15 | few | TGTGCCACCAGCAGGGACAGGGGATGGGATCAGCCCCAGCATTTT | CATSRDRGWDQPQHF
NA | TRBJ1-1 | TRBV7-2 | NA | TGTGCCAGCAGCTTAGTAGGCAGGGGGAACACTGAAGCTTTCTTT | CASSLVGRGNTEAFF
TRBD2 | TRBJ2-2 | TRBV5-5 | NA | TGTGCCAGCAGCTTGAACGGAGCGGGGGGGTACACCGGGGAGCTGTTTTTT | CASSLNGAGGYTGELFF
TRBD2 | TRBJ2-3 | TRBV3-1/TRBV3-2 | NA | TGTGCCAGCAGCCAAGATAGGCTAGCGGGGTATCATTTT | CASSQDRLAGYHF
NA | TRBJ1-1 | TRBV6-5 | NA | TGTGCCAGCAGTTACGATGGGATCACTGAAGCTTTCTTT | CASSYDGITEAFF
NA | TRBJ2-1 | TRBV2 | NA | TGTGCCAGCAGTGCCCTTGCGGGGTACAATGAGCAGTTCTTC | CASSALAGYNEQFF
NA | TRBJ2-7 | TRBV28 | NA | TGTGCCAGCAGAGTGGGTCTGACCTACGAGCAGTACTTC | CASRVGLTYEQYF